This entry features one TCR beta chain sequence. Its matching antigen is unknown. The CDR3 is 16 residues long. The germline CDR1 and CDR2 sequences are LGHNA and YSLEER. V gave up 1 base and J gave up 7 bases; unmatched junction bases: 12. These data are taken from a study of siplizumab effects on memory and regulatory T cells. Study findings and constraints: The alloresponse seemed to draw substantially on naive T cells, which appeared more diverse than memory cells. Proliferating Tregs' suppressive function in siplizumab cultures went unconfirmed.

Some clones are missing from TCRdb's copy, which holds only in-frame ones; the method was immunoSEQ multiplex PCR. The table includes around 100,000 clones, more than 85% detected once. The clonotype was recovered from a human donor in good health. The rearrangement uses TRBV4-3 and TRBJ1-2; 7 positions match TRBD1. Sequences were obtained from CD4+ T cells sorted from blood. The CDR3 DNA reads as TGCGCCAGCAGCCAAGCCGGCCGAGGGGGCGGGGGTGGCTACACCTTC. Translation: CASSQAGRGGGGGYTF.